This TCR beta chain is drawn from a study of blood T cells in healthy people across ages. Turning to the study itself: The capture of about one barcoded beta molecule per two T cells was achieved by template switching. General study points: Changes seen in expanded clonotypes were possibly confounded by donor CMV status left unknown.

With regard to this clonotype: Its antigen is currently unknown.

For the second PCR, which ran for about 6 to 12 cycles, a sample-barcoded 5' primer and a J-beta primer mix were used. There were at least 3 million CDR3-containing paired-end reads obtained from each sample. Each CDR3 protein is one row after TCRdb ran MiXCR on the 5' RACE reads. The sample records 1.5 million to 2 million distinct CDR3 sequences, about 50% being singletons. CDR1 and CDR2 from the germline V gene are SEHNR and FQNEAQ (reference sequence). V was shortened by 5 bases and J by 7 bases, with 23 bases between the two germline ends. The length of the CDR3 is 16 residues. The sample was blood. This TCR derives from a woman aged 40 to 50 in good health. The chain employs TRBV7-9 and TRBJ2-5, with D perhaps TRBD1 or TRBD2 (5 bases each). This CDR3 is CASSPDGASLTGTQYF. For the CDR3, the DNA is TGTGCCAGCAGCCCCGACGGGGCCTCTCTTACCGGGACCCAGTACTTC.